This TCR beta chain is drawn from a study of T cell repertoires in cytomegalovirus infection. Whole-study context: The public TCR beta signatures pointed to both CMV infection and matching HLA type.

The CDR3 runs to 14 residues. The germline V gene has CDR1 SGHRS and CDR2 YFSETQ. With 1 base removed from V and 9 bases from J, the gap between germline ends came to 16 bases. Via MiXCR, TCRdb re-called the reads, giving one row per CDR3 protein. The repertoire consists of 200,000 or so distinct CDR3 sequences, with roughly 28% occurring once and the leading ten covering about 28%. In this sample, this clonotype turned up a few times. Material for sequencing was PBMCs. The clonotype comes from a human donor in good health (CMV status not recorded). Some clones in this sample may be carry-over from other donors' samples. The J gene is TRBJ2-5, the V gene TRBV5-1; D may match TRBD1 or TRBD2 (5 bases each). CDR3 residues: CASSLQGEKAAQYF. CDR3 sequence (DNA): TGCGCCAGCAGCTTGCAGGGAGAAAAGGCGGCCCAGTACTTC.